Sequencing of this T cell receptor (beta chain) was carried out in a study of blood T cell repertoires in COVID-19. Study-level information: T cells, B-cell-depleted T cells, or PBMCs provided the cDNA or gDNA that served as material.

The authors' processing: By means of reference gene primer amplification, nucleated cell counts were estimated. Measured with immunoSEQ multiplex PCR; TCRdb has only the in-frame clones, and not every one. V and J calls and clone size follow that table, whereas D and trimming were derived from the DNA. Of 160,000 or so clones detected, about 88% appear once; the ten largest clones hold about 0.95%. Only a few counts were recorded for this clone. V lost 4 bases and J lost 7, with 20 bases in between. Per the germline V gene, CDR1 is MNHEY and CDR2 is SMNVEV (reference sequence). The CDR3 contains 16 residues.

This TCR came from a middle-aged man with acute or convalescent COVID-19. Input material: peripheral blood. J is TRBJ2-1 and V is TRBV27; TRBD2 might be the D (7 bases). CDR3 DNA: TGTGCCAGCAGTTGGGGAGGGGGGAACGGTATAAATGAGCAGTTCTTC. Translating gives CASSWGGGNGINEQFF.